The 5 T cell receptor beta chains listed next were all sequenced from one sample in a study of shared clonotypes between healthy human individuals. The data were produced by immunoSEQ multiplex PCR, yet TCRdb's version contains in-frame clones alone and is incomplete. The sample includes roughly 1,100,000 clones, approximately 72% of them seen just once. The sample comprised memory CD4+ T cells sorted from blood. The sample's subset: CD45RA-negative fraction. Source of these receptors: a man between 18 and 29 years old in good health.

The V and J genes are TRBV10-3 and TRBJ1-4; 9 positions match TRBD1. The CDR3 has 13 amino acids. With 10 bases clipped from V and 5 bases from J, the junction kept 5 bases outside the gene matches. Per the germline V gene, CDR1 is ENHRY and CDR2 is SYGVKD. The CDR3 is CATGTGSNEKLFF. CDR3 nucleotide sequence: TGTGCCACCGGGACAGGGTCCAATGAAAAACTGTTTTTT.

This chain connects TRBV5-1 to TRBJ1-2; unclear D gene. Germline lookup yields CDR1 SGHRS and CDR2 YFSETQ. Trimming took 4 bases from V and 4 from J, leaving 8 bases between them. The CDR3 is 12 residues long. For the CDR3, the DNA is TGCGCCAGCAGCAGTACATCCTATGGCTACACCTTC. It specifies CASSSTSYGYTF.

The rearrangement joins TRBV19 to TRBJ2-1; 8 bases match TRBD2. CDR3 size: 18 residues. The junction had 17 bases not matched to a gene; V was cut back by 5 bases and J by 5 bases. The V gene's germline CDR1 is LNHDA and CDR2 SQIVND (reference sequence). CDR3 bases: TGTGCCAGTAGTCCAAACACGGGACTAGGGGGAAGGCACAATGAGCAGTTCTTC. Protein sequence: CASSPNTGLGGRHNEQFF.

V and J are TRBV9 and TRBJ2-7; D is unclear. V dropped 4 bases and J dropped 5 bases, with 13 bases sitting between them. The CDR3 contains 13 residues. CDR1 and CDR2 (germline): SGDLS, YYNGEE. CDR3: CASSLYAWNEQYF. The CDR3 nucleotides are TGTGCCAGCAGCCTTTATGCCTGGAACGAGCAGTACTTC.

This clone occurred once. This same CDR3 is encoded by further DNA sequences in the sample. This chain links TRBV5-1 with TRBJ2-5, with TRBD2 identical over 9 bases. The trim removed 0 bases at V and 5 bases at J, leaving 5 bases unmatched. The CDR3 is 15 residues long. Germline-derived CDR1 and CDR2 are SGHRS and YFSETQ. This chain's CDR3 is CASSLGSGGTETQYF. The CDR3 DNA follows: TGCGCCAGCAGCTTGGGGAGCGGGGGGACGGAGACCCAGTACTTC.